These 26 T cell receptor beta chains came from one sample sequenced in a study of blood T cell repertoires in COVID-19 (dated by TCRdb to 2019 to 2021). Library preparation was by the immunoSEQ multiplex PCR assay. TCRdb took over this immuneACCESS table, retaining in-frame rearrangements with V and J assigned. Such tables are incomplete; in checked studies, under half of the missing clones stem from an unresolved V gene, and the remainder is unexplained. This sample holds some 150,000 clones; about 88% were observed only once. The leading ten clones occupy 2.3% of the sample. The sample consisted of peripheral blood. These receptors all stem from a human donor in a cohort sampled during active COVID-19.

V gene TRBV29-1 combines with J gene TRBJ2-1; D is uncertain. Germline V gene data show CDR1 as SQVTM and CDR2 as ANQGSEA. CDR3 length: 14 amino acids. V gave up 4 bases and J gave up 6 bases, with 16 bases separating them. The CDR3 here is CSVGPRLRINEQFF. The CDR3 coding sequence is TGCAGCGTTGGCCCGCGACTGAGGATCAATGAGCAGTTCTTC.

The chain has TRBV4-1 and TRBJ2-7; TRBD2 matches at 7 bases. The CDR3 has 15 residues. V shed 4 bases, J shed 3 bases, and the junction held 9 bases outside the gene matches. Per the germline V gene, CDR1 is MGHRA and CDR2 is YSYEKL. CDR3 sequence (DNA): TGCGCCAGCAGCCTAGTGGGGGGGGAACTCTACGAGCAGTACTTC. This encodes CASSLVGGELYEQYF.

For this clone: At one of its ends the junction is not consistent with the germline gene, which may arise from a read error. The J gene is TRBJ1-1, the V gene TRBV11-2; no firm D call. The CDR3 sequence is 15 residues long. Germline CDR1 is SGHAT and CDR2 is FQNNGV. The CDR3 DNA reads as TGTGCCAGCAGCATAGATTCTTACAGGAACACTGAAGCTTTCTTT. Protein product: CASSIDSYRNTEAFF.

The chain combines TRBV7-2 with TRBJ2-5, with 12 bases aligning to TRBD2. V was clipped by 5 bases and J by 1 base; unmatched bases: 2. Germline CDR1 SGHTA, CDR2 FQGNSA. This CDR3 is 15 amino acids long. The CDR3 region has the DNA TGTGCCAGCAGCCGGACTAGCGGGACCCAAGAGACCCAGTACTTC. This translates into CASSRTSGTQETQYF.

In DNA form, the CDR3 reads TGTGCCAGCAGTCCTATTCCGGGACAGGGGCGCGGCAACTATGGCTACACCTTC. It yields the protein CASSPIPGQGRGNYGYTF. This sequence joins TRBV28 and TRBJ1-2; 10 bases align to TRBD1. Germline V gene sequence: CDR1 MDHEN, CDR2 SYDVKM. This CDR3 contains 18 residues. The ends lost 5 bases at V and 2 bases at J; junction bases unmatched: 14.

This clone showed up just once. The V call is TRBV4-3, the J call TRBJ2-3; the match to TRBD2 covers 9 bases. Trimming cost V 3 bases and J 0 bases; bases outside gene matches: 1. This CDR3 contains 15 residues. Germline V CDR1 and CDR2: LGHNA, YSLEER. The CDR3 protein is CASSQREGSTDTQYF. Written as DNA, the CDR3 is TGCGCCAGCAGCCAGCGGGAGGGAAGCACAGATACGCAGTATTTT.

This clone has just a few counts. The gene calls are TRBV5-1 and TRBJ2-3; 7 bases map to TRBD1. Looked up from germline, CDR1 is SGHRS and CDR2 is YFSETQ. The V and J ends lost 3 bases and 3 bases, in that order; junction bases with no gene match: 10. The CDR3 totals 16 residues. The DNA of the CDR3 is TGCGCCAGCAGCTCCTCGACAGGGTGGGGGACAGATACGCAGTATTTT. It yields the protein CASSSSTGWGTDTQYF.

This clone has a single count. The chain carries TRBV4-3 and TRBJ1-4; 10 nucleotides match TRBD1. The CDR3 is 15 amino acids. J gave up 6 bases and V 1 base, and 2 bases lay outside the gene matches. Germline V CDR1 and CDR2: LGHNA, YSLEER. Written as DNA, the CDR3 is TGCGCCAGCAGCCAAGGGGGGACAGGGGATGAAAAACTGTTTTTT. Its protein is CASSQGGTGDEKLFF.

The rearrangement joins TRBV18 to TRBJ2-7, with D possibly being TRBD2 (6 bases). The V end lost 5 bases, the J end lost 6 bases, and 20 bases lay between the germline ends. The CDR3 runs 15 residues. CDR1 and CDR2 from the germline V gene are KGHSH and LQKENI. The CDR3 nucleotides read TGTGCCAGCTCAGAATTTAGCGGACCGGCTCTCGAGCAGTACTTC. Its protein is CASSEFSGPALEQYF. The full variable domain, with the rest looked up from reference TRBV18 and TRBJ2-7, is NAGVMQNPRHLVRRRGQEARLRCSPMKGHSHVYWYRQLPEEGLKFMVYLQKENIIDESGMPKERFSAEFPKEGPSILRIQQVVRGDSAAYFCASSEFSGPALEQYFGPGTRLTVT.

The chain recombines TRBV9 with TRBJ2-1; the D gene is possibly TRBD1 (5 bases). The CDR3 is made up of 14 amino acids. CDR1 and CDR2 (germline): SGDLS, YYNGEE. V was cut by 2 bases and J by 5 bases, with 11 bases left in between. As DNA, the CDR3 is TGTGCCAGCAGCGTCTTAGCAGGGAACAATGAGCAGTTCTTC. Its translation: CASSVLAGNNEQFF. The full variable domain, in which reference TRBV9 and TRBJ2-1 provide the parts outside the CDR3, is DSGVTQTPKHLITATGQRVTLRCSPRSGDLSVYWYQQSLDQGLQFLIQYYNGEERAKGNILERFSAQQFPDLHSELNLSSLELGDSALYFCASSVLAGNNEQFFGPGTRLTVL.

This rearrangement joins TRBV3-1 (or the pseudogene TRBV3-2) to TRBJ2-1, with D uncertain. V was clipped by 8 bases and J by 8 bases, with 31 bases between them. The CDR3 covers 18 residues. Germline values: CDR1 LGHDT, CDR2 YNNKEL (reference sequence). The CDR3 sequence is CASLPTRPASLVVYEQFF. DNA for the CDR3: TGTGCCAGCCTCCCGACGAGACCCGCGAGTCTAGTGGTGTATGAGCAGTTCTTC.

This chain links TRBV15 with TRBJ1-5; D is undetermined. Trimming shortened V by 2 bases and J by 2 bases, and 7 bases separated the two germline ends. CDR1 is LNHNV, CDR2 YYDKDF, per germline (reference sequence). The CDR3 loop spans 14 amino acids. This CDR3 is CATSRLQGNQPQHF. In DNA, the CDR3 is TGTGCCACCAGCAGACTCCAGGGCAATCAGCCCCAGCATTTT.

V is TRBV19 and J is TRBJ1-5; the match to TRBD1 covers 9 bases. CDR1 is LNHDA, CDR2 SQIVND, per germline (reference sequence). The CDR3 consists of 16 residues. Trimming removed 0 bases from V and 6 bases from J; junction bases left unmatched: 6. CDR3 sequence reads: CASSIDGTGLFQPQHF. CDR3 nucleotides: TGTGCCAGTAGTATAGACGGGACAGGGCTCTTTCAGCCCCAGCATTTT.

The V and J genes are TRBV6-2 or TRBV6-3 and TRBJ2-1; a possible D gene is TRBD2 (6 bases). With 0 bases removed from V and 10 bases from J, the gap between germline ends came to 10 bases. Looked up from germline, CDR1 is MNHEY and CDR2 is SVGEGT. CDR3 size: 13 residues. The CDR3 nucleotides read TGTGCCAGCAGTTACTCACTAGCAGGGGAGCAGTTCTTC. Translating gives CASSYSLAGEQFF.

This rearrangement joins TRBV27 to TRBJ2-3; 8 nucleotides match TRBD2. V lost 7 bases, J lost 2 bases, and 8 bases stayed unmatched. The germline V gene has CDR1 MNHEY and CDR2 SMNVEV (reference sequence). This CDR3 contains 15 residues. The CDR3 here is CASTTLAGSTDTQYF. The CDR3 bases are TGTGCCAGCACCACGTTAGCGGGGTCCACAGATACGCAGTATTTT.

This chain joins TRBV2 and TRBJ1-1; the D is unclear. The CDR3 has 15 residues. The germline V gene has CDR1 SNHLY and CDR2 FYNNEI. The V and J ends lost 10 bases and 0 bases respectively, with 18 bases between them. The DNA of the CDR3 is TGTGCCATCATAGAGACACAACTTATGAACACTGAAGCTTTCTTT. It is translated as CAIIETQLMNTEAFF.

The chain couples TRBV11-2 to TRBJ1-2; TRBD1 aligns across 7 bases. The CDR3 has 14 residues. CDR1 is SGHAT, CDR2 FQNNGV, per germline. V shed 5 bases and J 4 bases; nucleotides not matched to a gene: 7. Here the CDR3 reads CASSPPGQSYGYTF. The CDR3 coding sequence is TGTGCCAGCAGCCCGCCGGGACAGTCCTATGGCTACACCTTC.

The chain combines TRBV7-9 with TRBJ2-6, with D possibly being TRBD2 (6 bases). The CDR3 loop spans 16 amino acids. V was shortened by 5 bases and J by 0 bases, with 11 bases between the two germline ends. Germline CDR1 and CDR2: SEHNR and FQNEAQ (reference sequence). This chain's CDR3 is CASSDRRGSGANVLTF. The CDR3 bases are TGTGCCAGCAGCGACCGGAGGGGCTCTGGGGCCAACGTCCTGACTTTC.

The gene calls are TRBV27 and TRBJ1-5, with 10 bases aligning to TRBD1. V gave up 3 bases and J gave up 5 bases; unmatched junction bases: 1. Germline V gene sequence: CDR1 MNHEY, CDR2 SMNVEV (reference sequence). This CDR3 spans 14 amino acids. This CDR3 is CASSFGTGDQPQHF. CDR3 nucleotide sequence: TGTGCCAGCAGTTTTGGGACAGGGGATCAGCCCCAGCATTTT.

The chain carries TRBV2 and TRBJ1-1; tentative D call: TRBD1 (5 bases). Germline CDR1 SNHLY, CDR2 FYNNEI. The length of the CDR3 is 15 residues. Trimming cost V 2 bases and J 2 bases, with 12 bases left between them. In nucleotides, the CDR3 is TGTGCCAGCAGTGAAAGTCTCAGGGTCAACACTGAAGCTTTCTTT. Protein: CASSESLRVNTEAFF.

The V and J genes are TRBV4-2 and TRBJ2-5; perhaps TRBD2 as D (7 bases). The CDR3 runs to 15 residues. Trimming left V 1 base short and J 0 bases short, with 9 bases between. Germline V gene data show CDR1 as LGHNA and CDR2 as YNFKEQ. CDR3 DNA: TGTGCCAGCAGCCAAGTGGGGGGGCACCAAGAGACCCAGTACTTC. This codes for CASSQVGGHQETQYF.

This clone was seen only a few times. The chain joins TRBV2 to TRBJ2-1; 9 nucleotides match TRBD2. The CDR3 is 14 amino acids. Germline V gene sequence: CDR1 SNHLY, CDR2 FYNNEI. The J segment lost 7 bases and the V segment lost 11 bases, leaving 12 bases of the junction unmatched. Here the CDR3 reads CAGTTSGLLNEQFF. The CDR3 DNA follows: TGTGCCGGAACGACTAGCGGCCTTTTGAATGAGCAGTTCTTC.

This chain connects TRBV7-2 to TRBJ2-7; no clear D gene. V shed 5 bases and J shed 3 bases, with 14 bases lying between them. The length of the CDR3 is 14 residues. CDR1 SGHTA and CDR2 FQGNSA come from the germline V gene. CDR3 loop: CASSAGSADYEQYF. The CDR3 region has the DNA TGTGCCAGCAGCGCCGGATCCGCGGACTACGAGCAGTACTTC.

This clone was found a few times. The chain uses TRBV2 and TRBJ1-6; D unclear. Germline V gene lookup returns CDR1 SNHLY and CDR2 FYNNEI. The CDR3 sequence is 16 residues long. The germline V and J ends were trimmed by 5 bases and 1 base, with 12 bases remaining between them. The chain's CDR3 is CASSSGPGSYNSPLHF. DNA of the CDR3: TGTGCCAGCAGTTCAGGACCGGGGTCCTATAATTCACCCCTCCACTTT.

The rearrangement links TRBV5-6 to TRBJ1-4, with TRBD1 as a possible D gene (5 bases). The CDR3 loop spans 14 amino acids. The V end lost 4 bases, the J end lost 3 bases, and 10 bases lay between the germline ends. The germline V gene has CDR1 SGHDT and CDR2 YYEEEE. CDR3 residues: CASSGRAANEKLFF. CDR3 bases: TGTGCCAGCAGCGGCAGGGCGGCTAATGAAAAACTGTTTTTT.

As concerns this clone: This same CDR3 is encoded by further DNA sequences in the sample. V is TRBV25-1 and J is TRBJ1-1; 8 bases match TRBD1. The junction had 5 bases not matched to a gene; V was cut back by 4 bases and J by 4 bases. This CDR3 has 14 amino acids. Per germline, CDR1 MGHDK and CDR2 SYGVNS. The CDR3 region is CASSGTGRGTEAFF. The DNA for the CDR3 is TGTGCCAGCAGTGGGACAGGGAGGGGCACTGAAGCTTTCTTT.